These 30 T cell receptor beta chains share one sample of origin, sequenced in a study of blood T cell repertoires in COVID-19. TCRdb's table, derived via immunoSEQ multiplex PCR, lists solely in-frame clones and lacks some. The data show about 74,000 clones, 85% to 90% seen once. The sample taken for sequencing was peripheral blood. The receptors shown here come from a woman of 80 years or more with active or convalescent COVID-19.

V and J are TRBV12-5 and TRBJ2-7; D is perhaps TRBD1 (6 bases). Germline CDR1 and CDR2: LGHNT and FRNRAP. V lost 0 bases and J 4 bases, leaving 7 bases between the germline ends. The CDR3 extends over 13 amino acids. The DNA for the CDR3 is TGTGCTAGTGGTTTGGTAGGACAGTACGAGCAGTACTTC. It specifies CASGLVGQYEQYF.

V usage is TRBV18 and J usage is TRBJ1-1; D call uncertain. Germline assignment: CDR1 KGHSH and CDR2 LQKENI. This CDR3 has 12 amino acids. V was pared by 6 bases and J by 1 base, with 6 bases between. Here the CDR3 DNA reads TGTGCCAGCTCGTCGGGGAACACTGAAGCTTTCTTT. It encodes CASSSGNTEAFF.

J is TRBJ1-4 and V is TRBV18, with 7 positions matching TRBD1. Germline assignment: CDR1 KGHSH and CDR2 LQKENI. The trim removed 1 base at V and 8 bases at J, leaving 4 bases unmatched. The CDR3 is 14 amino acids. The CDR3 nucleotides are TGTGCCAGCTCACCACTTACAGGGGACGAAAAACTGTTTTTT. Translating it yields CASSPLTGDEKLFF.

The V call is TRBV28, the J call TRBJ2-1, with 8 bases fitting TRBD1. In germline, CDR1 is MDHEN, CDR2 SYDVKM. Unmatched junction bases numbered 7, after V lost 0 bases and J lost 6 bases. This CDR3 contains 16 residues. The CDR3 coding sequence is TGTGCCAGCAGTTTATGGTCCAGGGGGCGCGTCAATGAGCAGTTCTTC. Encoded protein: CASSLWSRGRVNEQFF. The full variable domain, its missing parts supplied by reference TRBV28 and TRBJ2-1, is DVKVTQSSRYLVKRTGEKVFLECVQDMDHENMFWYRQDPGLGLRLIYFSYDVKMKEKGDIPEGYSVSREKKERFSLILESASTNQTSMYLCASSLWSRGRVNEQFFGPGTRLTVL.

The chain has TRBV24-1 and TRBJ2-5; no clear D. The germline V gene has CDR1 KGHDR and CDR2 SFDVKD. The germline V and J ends were trimmed by 0 bases and 3 bases, with 10 bases remaining between them. The CDR3 consists of 15 residues. The CDR3 DNA sequence: TGTGCCACCAGTGATTTGCGTCAGGCCGAAGAGACCCAGTACTTC. Protein: CATSDLRQAEETQYF.

The CDR3 region is CASSRRSDWTEAFF. CDR3 bases: TGTGCCAGCAGTAGGCGGAGTGATTGGACTGAAGCTTTCTTT. This chain links TRBV25-1 with TRBJ1-1, with D unclear. The CDR3 is 14 residues long. V lost 5 bases, J lost 5 bases, and 15 bases lay in between. Germline lookup yields CDR1 MGHDK and CDR2 SYGVNS.

The chain combines TRBV12-3 or TRBV12-4 with TRBJ2-3; D is unclear. Trimming removed 9 bases at V and 0 bases at J, with 10 bases between. The CDR3 is made up of 13 amino acids. CDR3 bases: TGTGCCAGTAGGCACAGTAGCACAGATACGCAGTATTTT. Its protein is CASRHSSTDTQYF.

In this sample, this clone turned up a few times. The rearrangement joins TRBV18 to TRBJ1-6; D is ambiguous. The CDR3 loop spans 14 amino acids. Germline V gene sequence: CDR1 KGHSH, CDR2 LQKENI. Trimming took off 3 bases at V and 10 bases at J, with 13 bases between the two ends. In DNA, the CDR3 is TGTGCCAGCTCACCGGGCCTCGGGGAATCACCCCTCCACTTT. Translating it yields CASSPGLGESPLHF. Full variable domain (remainder filled in from reference TRBV18 and TRBJ1-6): NAGVMQNPRHLVRRRGQEARLRCSPMKGHSHVYWYRQLPEEGLKFMVYLQKENIIDESGMPKERFSAEFPKEGPSILRIQQVVRGDSAAYFCASSPGLGESPLHFGNGTRLTVT.

The chain carries TRBV2 and TRBJ2-1, with D tentatively TRBD2 (6 bases). Germline CDR1 reads SNHLY; CDR2 reads FYNNEI. Trimming cost V 7 bases and J 1 base, with 14 bases left between them. The length of the CDR3 is 15 residues. The CDR3 region has the DNA TGTGCCAGCAAACCTAGCGAGCCTTCCTACAATGAGCAGTTCTTC. The encoded protein is CASKPSEPSYNEQFF.

This chain connects TRBV7-2 to TRBJ2-5; TRBD2 agrees at 9 bases. Looked up from germline, CDR1 is SGHTA and CDR2 is FQGNSA. Unmatched junction bases numbered 9, after V lost 3 bases and J lost 4 bases. The CDR3 is 16 amino acids. The CDR3 sequence is CASSLPLAGEGETQYF. The CDR3 region has the DNA TGTGCCAGCAGCTTGCCCTTAGCGGGGGAGGGAGAGACCCAGTACTTC. The whole variable domain, remainder taken from reference TRBV7-2 and TRBJ2-5, is GAGVSQSPSNKVTEKGKDVELRCDPISGHTALYWYRQSLGQGLEFLIYFQGNSAPDKSGLPSDRFSAERTGGSVSTLTIQRTQQEDSAVYLCASSLPLAGEGETQYFGPGTRLLVL.

The rearrangement links TRBV6-5 to TRBJ1-2, with D possibly TRBD1 on 6 matching bases. The CDR3 covers 11 residues. Between the trimmed V and J ends, which lost 8 bases and 7 bases, there was a span of 11 bases. CDR1 is MNHEY, CDR2 SVGAGI, per germline. The CDR3 region is CASFYRAGYTF. CDR3 bases: TGTGCCAGCTTCTACAGGGCTGGCTACACCTTC.

The chain has TRBV20-1 and TRBJ1-1; 7 positions agree with TRBD1. Unmatched junction bases numbered 7, after V lost 3 bases and J lost 0 bases. This CDR3 spans 15 amino acids. From germline, CDR1 is DFQATT and CDR2 SNEGSKA (reference sequence). DNA of the CDR3: TGCAGTGCTAGTAGGGGGCCCAACATGAACACTGAAGCTTTCTTT. It translates to CSASRGPNMNTEAFF.

The chain is built from TRBV27 and TRBJ1-5; no clear D gene. In germline, CDR1 is MNHEY, CDR2 SMNVEV (reference sequence). The ends were cut back, 6 bases at V and 3 bases at J, with 6 bases in the middle. CDR3 length: 12 amino acids. The CDR3 region is CASRSYNQPQHF. The DNA for the CDR3 is TGTGCCAGCAGGTCGTACAATCAGCCCCAGCATTTT.

V and J are TRBV24-1 and TRBJ1-2; a possible D gene is TRBD1 (5 bases). Between the trimmed V and J ends, which lost 7 bases and 7 bases, there was a span of 15 bases. The CDR3 is made up of 13 amino acids. Germline loops: CDR1 KGHDR, CDR2 SFDVKD. The CDR3 DNA reads as TGTGCCACCAGCTCACAGGCGGTTGGTGGCTACACCTTC. It translates to CATSSQAVGGYTF.

The CDR3 nucleotides are TGCGCCAGCAGCGGAAGATCCGGACAGGGGAGCTTCTATAATTCACCCCTCCACTTT. It codes for CASSGRSGQGSFYNSPLHF. The chain is built from TRBV4-1 and TRBJ1-6; 9 bases match TRBD1. Germline CDR1 and CDR2: MGHRA and YSYEKL. The CDR3 is 19 amino acids. J lost 3 bases, V lost 5 bases, and 14 bases had no gene match.

The rearrangement joins TRBV29-1 to TRBJ1-1; 7 nucleotides align to TRBD1. This CDR3 spans 17 amino acids. Per germline, CDR1 SQVTM and CDR2 ANQGSEA. The J segment lost 0 bases and the V segment lost 4 bases, leaving 14 bases of the junction unmatched. Here the CDR3 reads CSVAGVTGRSMNTEAFF. DNA of the CDR3: TGCAGCGTTGCAGGGGTGACAGGGAGGAGCATGAACACTGAAGCTTTCTTT. Full variable domain (missing parts from reference TRBV29-1 and TRBJ1-1): SAVISQKPSRDICQRGTSLTIQCQVDSQVTMMFWYRQQPGQSLTLIATANQGSEATYESGFVIDKFPISRPNLTFSTLTVSNMSPEDSSIYLCSVAGVTGRSMNTEAFFGQGTRLTVV.

The chain joins TRBV12-3 or TRBV12-4 to TRBJ1-2; D is unresolved. CDR3 length: 12 amino acids. Trimming took off 8 bases at V and 0 bases at J, with 7 bases between the two ends. CDR3 region: CASAQSNYGYTF. CDR3 in DNA: TGTGCCAGCGCGCAATCTAACTATGGCTACACCTTC.

The chain is built from TRBV9 and TRBJ2-3, with 8 bases identical to TRBD2. Germline V gene data show CDR1 as SGDLS and CDR2 as YYNGEE. This CDR3 is built from 17 residues. V shed 0 bases and J 1 base; nucleotides not matched to a gene: 7. The CDR3 bases are TGTGCCAGCAGCGTAGTCGCGGGGGGCTTTGGCACAGATACGCAGTATTTT. Amino acid sequence: CASSVVAGGFGTDTQYF.

This clone was seen more than once but under ten times. The V call is TRBV12-3 or TRBV12-4, the J call TRBJ1-2, with 7 bases aligning to TRBD1. The CDR3 runs 13 residues. Trimming removed 8 bases from V and 4 bases from J; junction bases left unmatched: 7. The CDR3 coding sequence is TGTGCCAGCGTACTGACAGGGACCTATGGCTACACCTTC. It specifies CASVLTGTYGYTF.

CDR3 sequence (DNA): TGTGCCAGCAGCGCGACAGGGCTAACTGAAGCTTTCTTT. This translates into CASSATGLTEAFF. The chain recombines TRBV11-2 with TRBJ1-1, with TRBD1 identical over 7 bases. Trimming took 5 bases from V and 5 from J; bases not matched to a gene: 5. Per the germline V gene, CDR1 is SGHAT and CDR2 is FQNNGV. The CDR3 runs 13 residues.

This CDR3 reads CASREGLVAEAFF. The DNA of the CDR3 is TGTGCCAGCAGAGAAGGACTAGTCGCTGAAGCTTTCTTT. This chain uses TRBV7-2 with TRBJ1-1; no firm D call. This CDR3 spans 13 amino acids. The ends were cut back, 6 bases at V and 6 bases at J, with 14 bases in the middle. CDR1 and CDR2 from the germline V gene are SGHTA and FQGNSA.

The J gene is TRBJ2-4, the V gene TRBV5-6, with D unclear. The germline V and J ends were trimmed by 5 bases and 0 bases, with 9 bases remaining between them. CDR1 and CDR2 from the germline V gene are SGHDT and YYEEEE. The CDR3 runs to 14 residues. CDR3: CASRESIAKNIQYF. Here the CDR3 DNA reads TGTGCCAGCAGAGAGTCAATAGCCAAAAACATTCAGTACTTC. Based on the CDR3 plus reference TRBV5-6 and TRBJ2-4, the full variable domain is DAGVTQSPTHLIKTRGQQVTLRCSPKSGHDTVSWYQQALGQGPQFIFQYYEEEERQRGNFPDRFSGHQFPNYSSELNVNALLLGDSALYLCASRESIAKNIQYFGAGTRLSVL.

The gene calls are TRBV5-6 and TRBJ2-3; 8 nucleotides match TRBD2. This CDR3 contains 14 residues. Looked up from germline, CDR1 is SGHDT and CDR2 is YYEEEE. The J segment lost 4 bases and the V segment lost 1 base, leaving 2 bases of the junction unmatched. The CDR3 reads CASSLRTSPDTQYF. For the CDR3, the DNA is TGTGCCAGCAGCTTGCGGACTAGCCCAGATACGCAGTATTTT.

The chain links TRBV30 to TRBJ2-3; D might be TRBD2 (6 bases). V dropped 5 bases and J dropped 4 bases, with 16 bases sitting between them. CDR1 is GTSNPN and CDR2 is SVGIG in the germline V gene (reference sequence). The CDR3 covers 14 residues. CDR3 residues: CAWARDSGSDTQYF. Written as DNA, the CDR3 is TGTGCCTGGGCCCGGGACTCCGGGTCAGATACGCAGTATTTT.

The genes are TRBV19 and TRBJ2-2, with 14 bases that match TRBD2. Germline V lookup: CDR1 LNHDA, CDR2 SQIVND (reference sequence). J lost 0 bases, V lost 6 bases, and 9 bases had no gene match. This CDR3 has 19 residues. The CDR3: CASRNLGLAGGPNTGELFF. CDR3 coding DNA: TGTGCCAGTAGGAATCTTGGACTAGCGGGGGGTCCGAACACCGGGGAGCTGTTTTTT. Full variable domain (missing parts from reference TRBV19 and TRBJ2-2): DGGITQSPKYLFRKEGQNVTLSCEQNLNHDAMYWYRQDPGQGLRLIYYSQIVNDFQKGDIAEGYSVSREKKESFPLTVTSAQKNPTAFYLCASRNLGLAGGPNTGELFFGEGSRLTVL.

The chain uses TRBV5-4 and TRBJ1-1; D might be TRBD1 (6 bases). The CDR3 consists of 15 residues. V was shortened by 4 bases and J by 0 bases, with 13 bases between the two germline ends. Germline V lookup: CDR1 SGHNT, CDR2 YYREEE (reference sequence). CDR3 bases: TGTGCCAGCAGCGGGGGCAGGAACATGAACACTGAAGCTTTCTTT. Translated, it gives CASSGGRNMNTEAFF.

The chain links TRBV7-2 to TRBJ2-3, with D maybe TRBD2 (6 bases). This CDR3 has 14 amino acids. Germline V gives CDR1 SGHTA, CDR2 FQGNSA. The ends were cut back, 6 bases at V and 7 bases at J, with 17 bases in the middle. The CDR3: CASRVGTSQNTQYF. The CDR3 DNA follows: TGTGCCAGCAGGGTAGGGACTTCCCAAAATACGCAGTATTTT.

V gene TRBV27 combines with J gene TRBJ1-1, with 9 bases fitting TRBD1. There are 15 residues in the CDR3. CDR1 is MNHEY, CDR2 SMNVEV, per germline (reference sequence). V gave up 5 bases and J gave up 3 bases; unmatched junction bases: 7. CDR3 bases: TGTGCCAGCAGTCGGTTTACAGGGGGCTACACTGAAGCTTTCTTT. Translation gives CASSRFTGGYTEAFF.

This rearrangement joins TRBV27 to TRBJ2-5; D possibly corresponds to TRBD1 (5 bases). V was clipped by 2 bases and J by 1 base, with 8 bases between them. Germline V CDR1 and CDR2: MNHEY, SMNVEV (reference sequence). CDR3 size: 14 residues. CDR3 region: CASSLAGIQETQYF. CDR3 DNA sequence: TGTGCCAGCAGTTTAGCAGGGATCCAAGAGACCCAGTACTTC.

The chain recombines TRBV19 with TRBJ1-1; the D is unclear. The germline CDR1 and CDR2 sequences are LNHDA and SQIVND (reference sequence). The CDR3 has 12 residues. With 3 bases removed from V and 7 bases from J, the gap between germline ends came to 9 bases. CDR3 sequence: CASSMGPSEAFF. DNA of the CDR3: TGTGCCAGTAGTATGGGTCCTAGTGAAGCTTTCTTT.